A single sample gave rise to the 18 T cell receptor beta chains below, sequenced in a study of preoperative IRX-2 immunotherapy in early breast cancer. Produced via immunoSEQ multiplex PCR; TCRdb's table is partial and in-frame only. Of over 20,000 clones in the sample, roughly 77% are singletons; the top ten hold over 1%. The treatment is: preoperative locoregional IRX-2 cytokine immunotherapy. The material was lymph node tissue, obtained after IRX-2 immunotherapy. These receptors came from a human donor with breast cancer.

V gene TRBV6-8 combines with J gene TRBJ2-7; tentative D call: TRBD1 (6 bases). The CDR3 has 13 residues. V was shortened by 5 bases and J by 2 bases, with 10 bases between the two germline ends. The germline gives CDR1 MNHGY, CDR2 SAAAGT. The CDR3 spells CASSRDTTYEQYV. The CDR3 DNA follows: TGTGCCAGCAGTAGGGACACAACCTACGAGCAGTACGTC.

The chain joins TRBV19 to TRBJ1-2; unclear D gene. The CDR3 loop spans 13 amino acids. Germline CDR1 is LNHDA and CDR2 is SQIVND (reference sequence). The germline V and J ends were trimmed by 6 bases and 4 bases, with 12 bases remaining between them. CDR3 bases: TGTGCCAGTAGAGAGGGCAGGACCTATGGCTACACCTTC. This sequence encodes CASREGRTYGYTF.

This chain links TRBV6-8 with TRBJ1-6; 9 bases map to TRBD1. The CDR3 runs 14 residues. Germline CDR1 and CDR2: MNHGY and SAAAGT. V trimming: 10 bases; J trimming: 9 bases; junction bases outside the gene matches: 10. The CDR3 sequence is CAIRDRDLGSPLHF. Written as DNA, the CDR3 is TGTGCCATCAGGGACAGGGACCTAGGTTCACCCCTCCACTTT.

This chain joins TRBV5-1 and TRBJ2-3; 9 bases align to TRBD1. The ends lost 0 bases at V and 3 bases at J; junction bases unmatched: 5. This CDR3 is built from 16 residues. Per the germline V gene, CDR1 is SGHRS and CDR2 is YFSETQ. The CDR3 coding sequence is TGCGCCAGCAGCTTGGCTCGGGACAGGGTGACAGATACGCAGTATTTT. Translating gives CASSLARDRVTDTQYF.

The V and J genes are TRBV19 and TRBJ2-5, with 9 nucleotides matching TRBD1. The CDR3 is 14 amino acids. Germline V gives CDR1 LNHDA, CDR2 SQIVND (reference sequence). The V segment lost 6 bases and the J segment 2 bases; nucleotides outside the gene matches: 4. In DNA form, the CDR3 reads TGTGCCAGTAGGAGGACAGGGGAACAAGAGACCCAGTACTTC. Translation: CASRRTGEQETQYF.

This chain connects TRBV29-1 to TRBJ1-2; no reliable D call. Germline CDR1 and CDR2: SQVTM and ANQGSEA. The CDR3 runs 13 residues. The V end lost 7 bases, the J end lost 0 bases, and 12 bases lay between the germline ends. CDR3 coding DNA: TGCAGCGGCTGGACTGCCACTAACTATGGCTACACCTTC. As protein: CSGWTATNYGYTF.

In its sample, this clone was seen a few times. The rearrangement uses TRBV19 and TRBJ1-5; TRBD1 aligns across 7 bases. Trimming removed 6 bases from V and 3 bases from J; junction bases left unmatched: 14. The CDR3 loop spans 17 amino acids. From germline, CDR1 is LNHDA and CDR2 SQIVND (reference sequence). Here the CDR3 DNA reads TGTGCCAGTAGACTGCTGTCCGCGGGACAGTCCAATCAGCCCCAGCATTTT. This translates into CASRLLSAGQSNQPQHF.

This chain joins TRBV5-1 and TRBJ1-2; the match to TRBD1 covers 7 bases. The CDR3 covers 15 residues. Trimming took 6 bases from V and 0 from J; bases not matched to a gene: 8. The V gene's germline CDR1 is SGHRS and CDR2 YFSETQ. The DNA of the CDR3 is TGCGCCAGCAACTTAGGGGACAGTACTAACTATGGCTACACCTTC. It codes for CASNLGDSTNYGYTF.

This sequence joins TRBV14 and TRBJ2-3, with 10 nucleotides matching TRBD1. The CDR3 is made up of 15 amino acids. The germline CDR1 and CDR2 sequences are SGHDN and FVKESK. Losses at the gene ends were 5 bases for V and 3 bases for J; bases not matched to a gene: 5. CDR3 amino acids: CASSSGTGATDTQYF. The DNA for the CDR3 is TGTGCCAGCAGCTCCGGGACAGGGGCTACAGATACGCAGTATTTT.

This chain uses TRBV23-1 with TRBJ1-2, with 10 positions matching TRBD1. TRBV23-1 is marked as an open reading frame, function uncertain. The trim removed 6 bases at V and 0 bases at J, leaving 19 bases unmatched. The CDR3 is 20 residues long. CDR3 residues: CASSQDSLGQGEGANYGYTF. The CDR3 nucleotides read TGCGCCAGCAGCCAAGACTCTTTAGGACAGGGGGAAGGCGCTAACTATGGCTACACCTTC.

V gene TRBV28 combines with J gene TRBJ1-2; TRBD1 might be the D (5 bases). The V and J ends lost 4 bases and 7 bases respectively, with 16 bases between them. The CDR3 consists of 14 residues. Germline CDR1 is MDHEN and CDR2 is SYDVKM. CDR3 protein: CASSSPTGALGYTF. CDR3 in DNA: TGTGCCAGCAGTTCGCCCACCGGGGCCCTTGGCTACACCTTC.

The rearrangement joins TRBV28 to TRBJ2-5; D might be TRBD1 (6 bases). The CDR3 runs to 13 residues. Germline V gives CDR1 MDHEN, CDR2 SYDVKM. The V and J ends lost 1 base and 7 bases respectively, with 10 bases between them. For the CDR3, the DNA is TGTGCCAGCAGTTTATTATCCAGGGGGACCCAGTACTTC. This gives the protein CASSLLSRGTQYF.

The rearrangement links TRBV28 to TRBJ1-2; 9 positions match TRBD1. Germline CDR1 reads MDHEN; CDR2 reads SYDVKM. V shed 3 bases, J shed 6 bases, and the junction held 2 bases outside the gene matches. The CDR3 has 13 residues. The CDR3 spells CASSFGQGNGYTF. The CDR3 DNA reads TGTGCCAGCAGTTTCGGACAGGGGAATGGCTACACCTTC.

V usage is TRBV28 and J usage is TRBJ1-1; 7 positions agree with TRBD1. The V gene end was trimmed by 6 bases and the J gene end by 8 bases; junction bases not matched to a gene: 6. The CDR3 is 12 amino acids. CDR1 is MDHEN and CDR2 is SYDVKM in the germline V gene. The CDR3 sequence is CASSLDRKEAFF. The CDR3 bases are TGTGCCAGCAGCCTGGACAGGAAGGAAGCTTTCTTT.

The V gene is TRBV10-2, the J gene TRBJ2-7; D gene unclear. This CDR3 comprises 14 residues. With 1 base removed from V and 2 bases from J, the gap between germline ends came to 9 bases. CDR1 is WSHSY, CDR2 SAAADI, per germline. CDR3 sequence reads: CASSEYRAPYEQYV. The CDR3 region has the DNA TGCGCCAGCAGTGAGTATCGTGCCCCCTACGAGCAGTACGTC.

J is TRBJ1-2 and V is TRBV19; 9 nucleotides agree with TRBD1. This CDR3 has 15 amino acids. V was pared by 7 bases and J by 8 bases, with 14 bases of the junction left unmatched. Germline V lookup: CDR1 LNHDA, CDR2 SQIVND (reference sequence). This CDR3 reads CASTGPGQGAGGYTF. The CDR3 DNA reads as TGTGCCAGTACCGGTCCGGGACAGGGCGCGGGGGGCTACACCTTC.

The V gene is TRBV5-1, the J gene TRBJ2-3; D unresolved. This CDR3 has 14 residues. Germline CDR1 reads SGHRS; CDR2 reads YFSETQ. V gave up 1 base and J gave up 4 bases, with 10 bases separating them. DNA for the CDR3: TGCGCCAGCAGCTTGATGGGTATCTCAGATACGCAGTATTTT. This sequence encodes CASSLMGISDTQYF. The whole variable domain, filled in from reference TRBV5-1 and TRBJ2-3, reads KAGVTQTPRYLIKTRGQQVTLSCSPISGHRSVSWYQQTPGQGLQFLFEYFSETQRNKGNFPGRFSGRQFSNSRSEMNVSTLELGDSALYLCASSLMGISDTQYFGPGTRLTVL.

The chain combines TRBV5-1 with TRBJ2-1, with 9 bases matching TRBD2. The CDR3 extends over 15 amino acids. The V gene end was trimmed by 5 bases and the J gene end by 4 bases; junction bases not matched to a gene: 7. The germline gives CDR1 SGHRS, CDR2 YFSETQ. This CDR3 is CASSQSSGAYNEQFF. The CDR3 DNA is TGCGCCAGCAGTCAGTCTAGCGGGGCGTACAATGAGCAGTTCTTC. Full variable domain (rest looked up from reference TRBV5-1 and TRBJ2-1): KAGVTQTPRYLIKTRGQQVTLSCSPISGHRSVSWYQQTPGQGLQFLFEYFSETQRNKGNFPGRFSGRQFSNSRSEMNVSTLELGDSALYLCASSQSSGAYNEQFFGPGTRLTVL.